The 18 T cell receptor beta chains given below trace back to one sample, sequenced in a study of blood T cell dynamics during melanoma immunotherapy. Time point indicated: week 3, after first cycle of checkpoint inhibitor. The repertoire was sequenced with immunoSEQ multiplex PCR; TCRdb's copy has only in-frame clones and lacks some. The sample records fewer than 15,000 clones, around 88% being singletons. Specimen: blood, collected from a patient treated with checkpoint blockade. Receptors originate from a human donor with melanoma.

This sequence joins TRBV28 and TRBJ1-2; the match to TRBD1 covers 9 bases. The CDR3 extends over 14 amino acids. The V segment lost 6 bases and the J segment 2 bases; nucleotides outside the gene matches: 4. In germline, CDR1 is MDHEN, CDR2 SYDVKM. This chain's CDR3 is CASRPTGGNYGYTF. The CDR3 nucleotides are TGTGCCAGCAGACCGACAGGGGGGAACTATGGCTACACCTTC.

The genes are TRBV28 and TRBJ2-7, with a weak D call TRBD2 (6 bases). Trimming removed 7 bases from V and 1 base from J, with 14 bases in between. The CDR3 length is 14 residues. Germline values: CDR1 MDHEN, CDR2 SYDVKM. CDR3 sequence (DNA): TGTGCCAGCATGGGGTTAGCGGATTCCTACGAGCAGTACTTC. It specifies CASMGLADSYEQYF.

V gene TRBV18 combines with J gene TRBJ2-7; 10 positions match TRBD1. The CDR3 extends over 16 amino acids. CDR1 KGHSH and CDR2 LQKENI come from the germline V gene. V was clipped by 2 bases and J by 3 bases; unmatched bases: 7. The CDR3, as DNA: TGTGCCAGCTCACCAGGTTCCGGGACAGGGGTCTACGAGCAGTACTTC. Its protein is CASSPGSGTGVYEQYF.

This sequence joins TRBV6-5 and TRBJ1-4, with D unclear. The CDR3 loop spans 15 amino acids. The germline CDR1 and CDR2 sequences are MNHEY and SVGAGI. Trimming left V 5 bases short and J 2 bases short, with 12 bases between. DNA of the CDR3: TGTGCCAGCAGTCCTCTATGGGCGACTAATGAAAAACTGTTTTTT. This sequence encodes CASSPLWATNEKLFF.

This clone was recorded a few times. The genes are TRBV5-5 and TRBJ2-7; 9 nucleotides match TRBD2. V lost 1 base, J lost 5 bases, and 7 bases stayed unmatched. Germline CDR1 is SGHKS and CDR2 is YYEKEE (reference sequence). There are 15 residues in the CDR3. The CDR3 DNA reads as TGTGCCAGCAGCTTGTACGCTAGCGGGACCCACGAGCAGTACTTC. It is translated as CASSLYASGTHEQYF.

This rearrangement joins TRBV28 to TRBJ2-2; D is perhaps TRBD2 (6 bases). The CDR3 has 15 residues. Trimming left V 7 bases short and J 1 base short, with 13 bases between. CDR1 and CDR2 (germline): MDHEN, SYDVKM. DNA for the CDR3: TGTGCCAGCAAGTTGTACGGGGGGAACACCGGGGAGCTGTTTTTT. As protein: CASKLYGGNTGELFF.

This chain connects TRBV27 to TRBJ2-1; 8 bases match TRBD2. Looked up from germline, CDR1 is MNHEY and CDR2 is SMNVEV (reference sequence). CDR3 size: 15 residues. J was trimmed by 7 bases and V by 2 bases; bases with no gene match: 7. The CDR3 region is CASSLGSGIGNEQFF. In nucleotides, the CDR3 is TGTGCCAGCAGTTTAGGTAGCGGGATCGGTAATGAGCAGTTCTTC.

V and J are TRBV30 and TRBJ1-4, with 8 bases aligning to TRBD1. Germline CDR1 and CDR2: GTSNPN and SVGIG (reference sequence). J lost 0 bases, V lost 3 bases, and 6 bases had no gene match. This CDR3 region has 16 residues. The CDR3 protein is CAWSRDRFPTNEKLFF. CDR3 DNA sequence: TGTGCCTGGAGCCGGGACAGGTTTCCAACTAATGAAAAACTGTTTTTT.

This chain joins TRBV4-1 and TRBJ1-5, with D perhaps TRBD1 (5 bases). This CDR3 is built from 18 residues. V was clipped by 4 bases and J by 0 bases, with 19 bases between them. Germline CDR1 and CDR2: MGHRA and YSYEKL. CDR3 protein: CASSPSRGRGYSNQPQHF. CDR3 coding DNA: TGCGCCAGCAGCCCCTCGAGAGGGAGGGGTTATAGCAATCAGCCCCAGCATTTT.

J is TRBJ2-1 and V is TRBV28; D uncertain. Germline CDR1 reads MDHEN; CDR2 reads SYDVKM. The CDR3 length is 14 residues. Deletions cut 2 bases from V and 2 bases from J, with 7 bases between. CDR3 region: CASSLTGAYNEQFF. The CDR3, as DNA: TGTGCCAGCAGTTTAACCGGAGCCTACAATGAGCAGTTCTTC.

This chain connects TRBV28 to TRBJ1-2; D remains unclear. With 4 bases removed from V and 0 bases from J, the gap between germline ends came to 9 bases. This CDR3 spans 14 amino acids. Germline V CDR1 and CDR2: MDHEN, SYDVKM. The CDR3 reads CASSSGGANYGYTF. DNA of the CDR3: TGTGCCAGCAGTTCAGGCGGGGCTAACTATGGCTACACCTTC.

This chain links TRBV9 with TRBJ2-1, with 10 positions matching TRBD2. There are 18 residues in the CDR3. CDR1 and CDR2 (germline): SGDLS, YYNGEE. The ends lost 10 bases at V and 6 bases at J; junction bases unmatched: 22. This chain's CDR3 is CAFQGRTSSGRGANEQFF. CDR3 DNA: TGTGCCTTTCAGGGGCGGACCTCGAGCGGGAGGGGCGCCAATGAGCAGTTCTTC. Variable domain in full (rest from reference TRBV9 and TRBJ2-1): DSGVTQTPKHLITATGQRVTLRCSPRSGDLSVYWYQQSLDQGLQFLIQYYNGEERAKGNILERFSAQQFPDLHSELNLSSLELGDSALYFCAFQGRTSSGRGANEQFFGPGTRLTVL.

V is TRBV7-8 and J is TRBJ2-3; a weak D match, TRBD2 (6 bases). Looked up from germline, CDR1 is SGHVS and CDR2 is FQNEAQ. Between the trimmed V and J ends, which lost 8 bases and 0 bases, there was a span of 9 bases. This CDR3 has 13 residues. The CDR3 is CASSRGSTDTQYF. In DNA, the CDR3 is TGTGCCAGCTCCCGGGGGAGCACAGATACGCAGTATTTT.

This chain uses TRBV28 with TRBJ1-5; tentative D call: TRBD1 (6 bases). The CDR3 extends over 16 amino acids. The V end lost 7 bases, the J end lost 2 bases, and 18 bases lay between the germline ends. Per germline, CDR1 MDHEN and CDR2 SYDVKM. As DNA, the CDR3 is TGTGCCAGCACGGCGGGGGGCGGAGGGCGCAATCAGCCCCAGCATTTT. This codes for CASTAGGGGRNQPQHF.

The V call is TRBV5-1, the J call TRBJ1-1; D may be TRBD1 (6 bases). With 0 bases removed from V and 0 bases from J, the gap between germline ends came to 9 bases. CDR1 is SGHRS and CDR2 is YFSETQ in the germline V gene. CDR3 length: 15 residues. CDR3: CASSLEGGMNTEAFF. The CDR3 coding sequence is TGCGCCAGCAGCTTGGAAGGGGGGATGAACACTGAAGCTTTCTTT.

This chain connects TRBV11-2 to TRBJ2-1, with 14 bases matching TRBD2. V was clipped by 4 bases and J by 5 bases; unmatched bases: 13. The CDR3 covers 19 residues. CDR1 SGHAT and CDR2 FQNNGV come from the germline V gene. The chain's CDR3 is CASSSPGGLAGAGHNEQFF. In DNA, the CDR3 is TGTGCCAGCAGCTCACCAGGGGGACTAGCGGGAGCCGGTCACAATGAGCAGTTCTTC. Looking up the rest from reference TRBV11-2 and TRBJ2-1 gives the full variable domain: EAGVAQSPRYKIIEKRQSVAFWCNPISGHATLYWYQQILGQGPKLLIQFQNNGVVDDSQLPKDRFSAERLKGVDSTLKIQPAKLEDSAVYLCASSSPGGLAGAGHNEQFFGPGTRLTVL.

The gene calls are TRBV7-2 and TRBJ1-1, with 8 bases aligning to TRBD1. This CDR3 region has 16 residues. CDR1 and CDR2 (germline): SGHTA, FQGNSA. J was trimmed by 5 bases and V by 7 bases; bases with no gene match: 15. For the CDR3, the DNA is TGTGCCAGCATCCGAGGAGGCAGGGGGCAGAGAACTGAAGCTTTCTTT. Its protein is CASIRGGRGQRTEAFF.

The chain recombines TRBV7-3 with TRBJ1-1; 7 bases agree with TRBD1. The CDR3 is made up of 14 amino acids. Germline-derived CDR1 and CDR2 are SGHTA and FQGTGA. The V segment lost 5 bases and the J segment 1 base; nucleotides outside the gene matches: 4. In DNA form, the CDR3 reads TGTGCCAGCAGCCCAGGACAGGAGAACACTGAAGCTTTCTTT. Amino acids: CASSPGQENTEAFF.